The rows below give T cell receptor beta chains drawn from one sample of a study of blood T cell repertoires in COVID-19. The data were produced by immunoSEQ multiplex PCR, yet TCRdb's version contains in-frame clones alone and is incomplete. Here the sample spans tens of thousands of clones, roughly nine tenths being singletons. Sequencing used peripheral blood. These TCRs come from an elderly man in a cohort sampled during active COVID-19. The CDR3 runs from the conserved cysteine through the conserved F or W. Each record gives: J gene, D gene, V gene, clone size, CDR3 DNA, CDR3 protein. A D gene is named only where the DNA matches it firmly. Not all rows give a size; the values are once, few, many and, for expanded clones, a class.

TRBJ1-4 | TRBD1 | TRBV5-1 | . | TGCGCCAGCAGTGGAAGAACTACAGGGGGCAACGAAAAACTGTTTTTT | CASSGRTTGGNEKLFF
TRBJ2-2 | . | TRBV9 | . | TGTGCCAGCAGCGTCATGGGGGGATTAAACACCGGGGAGCTGTTTTTT | CASSVMGGLNTGELFF
TRBJ2-6 | . | TRBV18 | . | TGTGCCAGCTCACCTGTGGGCGTTTCTGGGGCCAACGTCCTGACTTTC | CASSPVGVSGANVLTF
TRBJ1-2 | . | TRBV4-3 | . | TGCGCCAGCAGCCAATGGGAGAGGGCGGCTAACTATGGCTACACCTTC | CASSQWERAANYGYTF
TRBJ1-2 | . | TRBV5-8 | . | TGTGCCAGCAGCCCCAGCGATTTAAACTATGGCTACACCTTC | CASSPSDLNYGYTF
TRBJ1-3 | . | TRBV21-1 | once | TGTGCCAGCAGCAAAGTGGCACACCTTCCCTCTGGAAACACCATATATTTT | CASSKVAHLPSGNTIYF
TRBJ1-2 | . | TRBV29-1 | . | TGCAGCGGGTCTCGTGGGGCAGGAAACTATGGCTACACCTTC | CSGSRGAGNYGYTF
TRBJ2-2 | . | TRBV9 | . | TGTGCCAGCAGCGACAGGGAAGGGGAGCTGTTTTTT | CASSDREGELFF
TRBJ2-5 | . | TRBV3-1/TRBV3-2 | once | TGTGCCAGCAGCCAAGAATACAGCCAAGAGACCCAGTACTTC | CASSQEYSQETQYF
TRBJ2-1 | . | TRBV7-2 | few | TGTGCCAGCAGCTTAACCCAACTAGCCCACGAGCAGTTCTTC | CASSLTQLAHEQFF
TRBJ2-3 | TRBD2 | TRBV7-2 | . | TGTGCCAGCAGCTTAGATGGGGGGGTCGGAGATACGCAGTATTTT | CASSLDGGVGDTQYF
TRBJ1-1 | TRBD1 | TRBV5-1 | once | TGCGCCAGCAGCCAGACAGGGAGTACTGAAGCTTTCTTT | CASSQTGSTEAFF
TRBJ2-1 | TRBD1 | TRBV12-5 | . | TGTGCTAGTGGTTTGCCGGGACAGGAGGAATATGAGCAGTTCTTC | CASGLPGQEEYEQFF
TRBJ1-4 | . | TRBV19 | . | TGTGCCAGTAGTCCCTTCAGAACCTCAAATGAAAAACTGTTTTTT | CASSPFRTSNEKLFF
TRBJ2-3 | TRBD2 | TRBV4-1 | . | TGCGCCAGCAGCCAAGGGACTAGCGGGGCGTCAGATACGCAGTATTTT | CASSQGTSGASDTQYF
TRBJ2-7 | TRBD1 | TRBV9 | . | TGTGCCAGCAGCGTAGAACAGGGGGTAACCTACGAGCAGTACTTC | CASSVEQGVTYEQYF
TRBJ2-2 | TRBD2 | TRBV29-1 | . | TGCAGCGTTGGTTGGGTAGCGGGGAAGAACACCGGGGAGCTGTTTTTT | CSVGWVAGKNTGELFF
TRBJ2-5 | . | TRBV3-1/TRBV3-2 | . | TGTGCCAGCAGCCTCGGACGGGGGACAGAGACCCAGTACTTC | CASSLGRGTETQYF
TRBJ2-3 | . | TRBV5-1 | . | TGCGCCAGCAGCTCGAGAACTAGCACAGATACGCAGTATTTT | CASSSRTSTDTQYF
TRBJ2-5 | TRBD1 | TRBV11-2 | . | TGTGCCAGCAGCCCAGACAGGGGCTATCAAGAGACCCAGTACTTC | CASSPDRGYQETQYF
TRBJ1-4 | . | TRBV2 | few | TGTGCCAGCAGTGGCCCCGGCGGTGAAAAACTGTTTTTT | CASSGPGGEKLFF
TRBJ2-4 | . | TRBV28 | . | TGTGCCAGCAGCCCGTCGGGGAGACTGGGGGGTCAGTACTTC | CASSPSGRLGGQYF
TRBJ1-2 | . | TRBV5-1 | . | TGCGCCAGCAGCCATAACTATGGCTACACCTTC | CASSHNYGYTF
TRBJ2-3 | . | TRBV29-1 | . | TGCAGCGTTGTTTCCCACACAGATACGCAGTATTTT | CSVVSHTDTQYF
TRBJ1-4 | . | TRBV7-3 | . | TGTGCCAGCAGCCAAGGGGGGGCTAGTGAAAAACTGTTTTTT | CASSQGGASEKLFF
TRBJ1-5 | . | TRBV7-8 | . | TGTGCCAGCAGCTTTCCAGGGCCGAATCAGCCCCAGCATTTT | CASSFPGPNQPQHF
TRBJ1-1 | . | TRBV6-2/TRBV6-3 | few | TGTGCCAGCAGTCCCCCCGGGGTCATGAACACTGAAGCTTTCTTT | CASSPPGVMNTEAFF
TRBJ2-5 | . | TRBV5-5 | . | TGTGCCAGCAGCCCTTACAACAGGGACCAAGAGACCCAGTACTTC | CASSPYNRDQETQYF
TRBJ2-5 | TRBD1 | TRBV5-6 | . | TGTGCCAGCAGCCCCTTGGGGACAGGGACCGAGACCCAGTACTTC | CASSPLGTGTETQYF
TRBJ2-2 | . | TRBV6-5 | . | TGTGCCAGCAGTTACCAGGGGCAGGGTTTTTCCGGGGAGCTGTTTTTT | CASSYQGQGFSGELFF
TRBJ2-3 | TRBD2 | TRBV5-4 | once | TGTGCCAGCAGCAACCCTAGCGGGGGCACAGATACGCAGTATTTT | CASSNPSGGTDTQYF
TRBJ2-5 | TRBD1 | TRBV5-1 | . | TGCGCCAGCAGCTTGACTCAGGGGGCCCAAGAGACCCAGTACTTC | CASSLTQGAQETQYF
TRBJ1-2 | . | TRBV7-2 | . | TGTGCCAGCAGCTTAGGTTTACAGGGCGGAAACTATGGCTACACCTTC | CASSLGLQGGNYGYTF
TRBJ2-7 | . | TRBV7-2 | once | TGTGCCAGCAGCCGGGGGAAGTCCTACGAGCAGTACTTC | CASSRGKSYEQYF
TRBJ1-5 | . | TRBV12-3/TRBV12-4 | . | TGTGCCAGCAGTTTAGCCCAGGATCAGCCCCAGCATTTT | CASSLAQDQPQHF
TRBJ2-2 | . | TRBV15 | . | TGTGCCACCAGTTCCGACTTCACCGGGGAGCTGTTTTTT | CATSSDFTGELFF
TRBJ2-1 | . | TRBV25-1 | . | TGTGCCAGCAGTGATCGCAATGAGCAGTTCTTC | CASSDRNEQFF
TRBJ1-1 | . | TRBV19 | . | TGTGCCAGTAGTCCCACAGGGAGAGGGAACACTGAAGCTTTCTTT | CASSPTGRGNTEAFF
TRBJ2-5 | . | TRBV6-5 | . | TGTGCCAGCAGTTCGCCGACAAGGGGCCAAGAGACCCAGTACTTC | CASSSPTRGQETQYF
TRBJ2-3 | TRBD1 | TRBV5-1 | . | TGCGCCAGCAGCCGAACGGGACAGGGGGCAGATACGCAGTATTTT | CASSRTGQGADTQYF
TRBJ2-3 | . | TRBV6-5 | . | TGTGCCAGCAGGGACAGTGCGGGTGCAGATACGCAGTATTTT | CASRDSAGADTQYF
TRBJ2-3 | TRBD2 | TRBV3-1/TRBV3-2 | . | TGTGCCAGCAGCCAAGCCCTAGGACTAGCGGGGGAGGCGACGCAGTATTTT | CASSQALGLAGEATQYF
TRBJ1-2 | . | TRBV19 | once | TGTGCCAGTAGTAAGGACCCCCCCAGGGACTATGGCTACACCTTC | CASSKDPPRDYGYTF
TRBJ2-1 | . | TRBV9 | . | TGTGCCAGCGGGACATTGCGTACTGTACCCTACAATGAGCAGTTCTTC | CASGTLRTVPYNEQFF